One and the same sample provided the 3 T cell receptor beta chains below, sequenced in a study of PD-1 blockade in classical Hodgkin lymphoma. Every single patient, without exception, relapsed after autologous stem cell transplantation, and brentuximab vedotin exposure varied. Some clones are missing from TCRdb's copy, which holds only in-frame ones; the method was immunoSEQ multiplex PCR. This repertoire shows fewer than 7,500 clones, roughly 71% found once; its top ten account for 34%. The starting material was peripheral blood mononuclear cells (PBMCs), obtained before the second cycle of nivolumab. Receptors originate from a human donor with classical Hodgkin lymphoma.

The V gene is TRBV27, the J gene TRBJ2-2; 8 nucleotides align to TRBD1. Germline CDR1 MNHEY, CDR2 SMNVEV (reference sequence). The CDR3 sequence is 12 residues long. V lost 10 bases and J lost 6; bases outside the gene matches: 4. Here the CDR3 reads CATQGAPGELFF. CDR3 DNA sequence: TGTGCCACCCAGGGGGCCCCCGGGGAGCTGTTTTTT.

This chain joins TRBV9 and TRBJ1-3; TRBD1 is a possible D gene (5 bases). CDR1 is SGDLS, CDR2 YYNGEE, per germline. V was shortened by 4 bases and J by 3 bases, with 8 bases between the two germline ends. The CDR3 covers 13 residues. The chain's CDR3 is CASSQGDGNTIYF. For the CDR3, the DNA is TGTGCCAGCAGCCAAGGGGATGGAAACACCATATATTTT.

The CDR3 sequence: CASSYDRGAGPGNTIYF. Here the CDR3 DNA reads TGTGCCAGCAGCTATGACAGGGGAGCCGGGCCTGGAAACACCATATATTTT. The chain combines TRBV5-4 with TRBJ1-3, with 8 bases fitting TRBD1. The CDR3 has 17 residues. V lost 3 bases and J lost 2; bases outside the gene matches: 10. Germline loops: CDR1 SGHNT, CDR2 YYREEE (reference sequence).